These 9 T cell receptor beta chains were sequenced from one sample in a study of blood T cell repertoires in COVID-19. Clones were sequenced by immunoSEQ multiplex PCR, and TCRdb holds only the in-frame ones, with some missing. Counted here are a few hundred thousand clones, roughly 90% occurring once; the ten biggest clones make up roughly 2.4%. Sequenced material: peripheral blood. All receptors come from a woman in her fifties or sixties with acute or convalescent COVID-19.

The rearrangement uses TRBV7-9 and TRBJ2-3; 7 bases line up with TRBD2. Germline-derived CDR1 and CDR2 are SEHNR and FQNEAQ (reference sequence). Trimming took 4 bases from V and 0 from J; bases not matched to a gene: 4. The CDR3 has 15 residues. The CDR3 DNA reads as TGTGCCAGCAGCTCTAGCGGATGGAGCACAGATACGCAGTATTTT. This codes for CASSSSGWSTDTQYF.

V is TRBV2 and J is TRBJ2-3; D is possibly TRBD2 (6 bases). V was cut by 7 bases and J by 2 bases, with 10 bases left in between. The CDR3 totals 13 residues. Germline loops: CDR1 SNHLY, CDR2 FYNNEI. The DNA of the CDR3 is TGTGCCAGCACTCGGGACTCCACAGATACGCAGTATTTT. It is translated as CASTRDSTDTQYF.

The chain combines TRBV13 with TRBJ1-3; maybe TRBD1 (5 bases). V was shortened by 0 bases and J by 4 bases, with 10 bases between the two germline ends. The CDR3 contains 15 residues. The germline gives CDR1 PRHDT, CDR2 FYEKMQ (reference sequence). CDR3 region: CASSLGDGGGNTIYF. CDR3 DNA sequence: TGTGCCAGCAGCTTAGGGGACGGGGGAGGAAACACCATATATTTT. The full variable domain, in which reference TRBV13 and TRBJ1-3 provide the parts outside the CDR3, is AAGVIQSPRHLIKEKRETATLKCYPIPRHDTVYWYQQGPGQDPQFLISFYEKMQSDKGSIPDRFSAQQFSDYHSELNMSSLELGDSALYFCASSLGDGGGNTIYFGEGSWLTVV.

V gene TRBV19 combines with J gene TRBJ1-3; 9 bases are a match to TRBD1. Germline V gene data show CDR1 as LNHDA and CDR2 as SQIVND (reference sequence). The CDR3 has 16 amino acids. J was trimmed by 2 bases and V by 4 bases; bases with no gene match: 6. In nucleotides, the CDR3 is TGTGCCAGTAGTAGCCGCGGGACAGGGACTGGAAACACCATATATTTT. Translated: CASSSRGTGTGNTIYF.

The chain employs TRBV20-1 and TRBJ1-1; D unclear. The germline V and J ends were trimmed by 4 bases and 3 bases, with 6 bases remaining between them. Germline-derived CDR1 and CDR2 are DFQATT and SNEGSKA (reference sequence). The CDR3 totals 11 residues. CDR3 loop: CSAKRDTEAFF. As DNA, the CDR3 is TGCAGTGCTAAGCGGGACACTGAAGCTTTCTTT.

The chain links TRBV27 to TRBJ1-5; D remains unclear. The CDR3 extends over 13 amino acids. From germline, CDR1 is MNHEY and CDR2 SMNVEV (reference sequence). V was shortened by 4 bases and J by 1 base, with 5 bases between the two germline ends. CDR3 residues: CASSWRSNQPQHF. In DNA, the CDR3 is TGTGCCAGCAGTTGGAGGAGCAATCAGCCCCAGCATTTT.

The V gene is TRBV12-3 or TRBV12-4, the J gene TRBJ1-2; perhaps TRBD1 as D (5 bases). V was shortened by 2 bases and J by 4 bases, with 5 bases between the two germline ends. The CDR3 is 12 residues long. CDR3 residues: CASSLRGYGYTF. Written as DNA, the CDR3 is TGTGCCAGCAGTTTAAGGGGCTATGGCTACACCTTC.

The chain has TRBV7-9 and TRBJ1-2, with D possibly TRBD1 on 6 matching bases. The CDR3 runs 15 residues. V was shortened by 5 bases and J by 0 bases, with 13 bases between the two germline ends. Per germline, CDR1 SEHNR and CDR2 FQNEAQ (reference sequence). The CDR3 bases are TGTGCCAGCAGCGGCGGACAGTTTTCTAACTATGGCTACACCTTC. Translation: CASSGGQFSNYGYTF.

A few counts support this clone. The chain carries TRBV24-1 and TRBJ2-3, with D hard to call. The CDR3 consists of 15 residues. The V end was cut by 3 bases, the J end by 0 bases, with 9 bases between. Looked up from germline, CDR1 is KGHDR and CDR2 is SFDVKD. The CDR3 sequence: CATSDQTVSTDTQYF. CDR3 nucleotide sequence: TGTGCCACCAGTGATCAAACGGTCAGCACAGATACGCAGTATTTT.